This entry lists 32 T cell receptor beta chains sequenced from one sample in a study of T cell responses to AZD1222 COVID-19 vaccine. Method: immunoSEQ multiplex PCR; TCRdb's copy keeps in-frame clones and lacks some. Of approximately 120,000 clones listed, about 90% were seen once; the top ten hold roughly 1.5%. Material: peripheral blood, obtained on day 0 of AZD1222 vaccination. Every receptor here comes from an adult in good health.

This sequence joins TRBV6-5 and TRBJ1-2; D gene uncertain. Germline V gene sequence: CDR1 MNHEY, CDR2 SVGAGI. This CDR3 comprises 15 residues. V gave up 0 bases and J gave up 4 bases, with 12 bases separating them. CDR3 sequence (DNA): TGTGCCAGCAGTTACTCGAACCAGATCACCTATGGCTACACCTTC. Amino acid sequence: CASSYSNQITYGYTF.

The chain combines TRBV6-5 with TRBJ1-1; D call uncertain. Deletions cut 6 bases from V and 1 base from J, with 9 bases between. The CDR3 is 13 amino acids. Germline CDR1 and CDR2: MNHEY and SVGAGI. The CDR3 loop is CASRPDWNTEAFF. The CDR3 DNA sequence: TGTGCCAGCAGGCCCGACTGGAACACTGAAGCTTTCTTT.

This clone was found once. The V and J genes are TRBV7-2 and TRBJ2-3, with TRBD2 matching over 11 bases. Germline-derived CDR1 and CDR2 are SGHTA and FQGNSA. Germline trimming cut 5 bases from V and 3 bases from J; bases unmatched to any gene: 4. The CDR3 consists of 15 residues. CDR3 residues: CASSRSGRATDTQYF. In nucleotides, the CDR3 is TGTGCCAGCAGCCGTAGCGGGAGGGCAACAGATACGCAGTATTTT.

The chain employs TRBV6-4 and TRBJ2-1, with D unresolved. CDR1 and CDR2 from the germline V gene are MRHNA and SNTAGT. The CDR3 is 15 amino acids. Deletions cut 4 bases from V and 6 bases from J, with 16 bases between. The CDR3, as DNA: TGTGCCAGCAGTGTCGATTACTATGCGCTCAATGAGCAGTTCTTC. Its translation: CASSVDYYALNEQFF.

This chain joins TRBV4-3 and TRBJ2-7; D might be TRBD1 or TRBD2, each matching 6 bases. The CDR3 has 20 residues. V lost 3 bases and J 3 bases, leaving 30 bases between the germline ends. CDR1 and CDR2 (germline): LGHNA, YSLEER. The CDR3 protein is CASSHSWGGRERGTGYEQYF. As DNA, the CDR3 is TGCGCCAGCAGCCACTCTTGGGGCGGTCGGGAAAGGGGGACTGGCTACGAGCAGTACTTC.

This chain links TRBV6-4 with TRBJ2-3, with 8 bases identical to TRBD2. CDR1 is MRHNA, CDR2 SNTAGT, per germline. Trimming removed 2 bases from V and 0 bases from J; junction bases left unmatched: 4. This CDR3 is 16 amino acids long. CDR3 residues: CASSDMASGSTDTQYF. For the CDR3, the DNA is TGTGCCAGCAGTGACATGGCTAGCGGGAGCACAGATACGCAGTATTTT.

The genes are TRBV19 and TRBJ2-7; D is unresolved. With 8 bases removed from V and 4 bases from J, the gap between germline ends came to 6 bases. CDR1 is LNHDA, CDR2 SQIVND, per germline (reference sequence). This CDR3 region has 10 residues. The CDR3 DNA is TGTGCCAGTGGGGAATACGAGCAGTACTTC. It codes for CASGEYEQYF.

The chain carries TRBV27 and TRBJ1-1, with 10 bases identical to TRBD1. V gave up 6 bases and J gave up 1 base; unmatched junction bases: 5. The germline CDR1 and CDR2 sequences are MNHEY and SMNVEV (reference sequence). The length of the CDR3 is 15 residues. The CDR3 protein is CASSRWDRGNTEAFF. CDR3 in DNA: TGTGCCAGCAGCAGATGGGACAGGGGGAACACTGAAGCTTTCTTT.

The chain combines TRBV5-1 with TRBJ1-2, with D perhaps TRBD1 (5 bases). Germline CDR1 and CDR2: SGHRS and YFSETQ. Trimming removed 0 bases at V and 8 bases at J, with 17 bases between. The CDR3 runs 15 residues. The CDR3 sequence: CASSLGLKTVGGYTF. In DNA, the CDR3 is TGCGCCAGCAGCTTGGGACTTAAGACAGTTGGCGGCTACACCTTC.

This chain connects TRBV6-2 or TRBV6-3 to TRBJ2-5, with no clear D. Per the germline V gene, CDR1 is MNHEY and CDR2 is SVGEGT. Trimming took 4 bases from V and 2 from J, leaving 14 bases between them. The CDR3 loop spans 15 amino acids. The CDR3 sequence is CASSSIETEQETQYF. The CDR3 DNA reads TGTGCCAGCAGTTCAATTGAAACAGAACAAGAGACCCAGTACTTC.

The chain joins TRBV10-1 to TRBJ2-7; D remains unclear. The V end lost 0 bases, the J end lost 1 base, and 7 bases lay between the germline ends. CDR1 is WNHNN and CDR2 is SYGVQD in the germline V gene (reference sequence). This CDR3 spans 14 amino acids. DNA of the CDR3: TGCGCCAGCAGTGAGTCGTTTAGGTCCTACGAGCAGTACTTC. It codes for CASSESFRSYEQYF.

This chain links TRBV25-1 with TRBJ1-2; weak D call: TRBD1 (5 bases). The length of the CDR3 is 17 residues. Germline CDR1 MGHDK, CDR2 SYGVNS. V shed 1 base and J shed 8 bases, with 23 bases lying between them. CDR3 amino acids: CASSEWWRSGGSGGYTF. The CDR3 nucleotides are TGTGCCAGCAGTGAATGGTGGAGGTCGGGGGGATCTGGAGGCTACACCTTC.

The chain is built from TRBV25-1 and TRBJ2-5; TRBD1 aligns across 7 bases. V gave up 1 base and J gave up 5 bases; unmatched junction bases: 4. This CDR3 has 14 residues. From germline, CDR1 is MGHDK and CDR2 SYGVNS. The DNA for the CDR3 is TGTGCCAGCAGTGAATTTGGGACAGTCGAGACCCAGTACTTC. Its translation is CASSEFGTVETQYF.

The gene calls are TRBV5-1 and TRBJ1-1; 9 nucleotides line up with TRBD1. In germline, CDR1 is SGHRS, CDR2 YFSETQ. J was trimmed by 2 bases and V by 2 bases; bases with no gene match: 4. CDR3 length: 15 residues. CDR3 amino acids: CASSFPDRGNTEAFF. As DNA, the CDR3 is TGCGCCAGCAGCTTCCCGGACAGGGGAAACACTGAAGCTTTCTTT.

V is TRBV19 and J is TRBJ2-2; D gene uncertain. Germline V gene data show CDR1 as LNHDA and CDR2 as SQIVND (reference sequence). This CDR3 region has 11 residues. The V and J ends lost 5 bases and 6 bases respectively, with 4 bases between them. The CDR3 sequence is CASSGPGELFF. The CDR3 DNA is TGTGCCAGTAGTGGTCCCGGGGAGCTGTTTTTT. The variable domain in full, with the rest retrieved from reference TRBV19 and TRBJ2-2, is DGGITQSPKYLFRKEGQNVTLSCEQNLNHDAMYWYRQDPGQGLRLIYYSQIVNDFQKGDIAEGYSVSREKKESFPLTVTSAQKNPTAFYLCASSGPGELFFGEGSRLTVL.

The chain combines TRBV18 with TRBJ1-1, with D hard to call. The CDR3 spans 12 residues. V lost 2 bases, J lost 4 bases, and 5 bases lay in between. Germline loops: CDR1 KGHSH, CDR2 LQKENI. The CDR3 is CASSPGITEAFF. CDR3 nucleotide sequence: TGTGCCAGCTCACCAGGGATCACTGAAGCTTTCTTT.

This clone was seen a handful of times. The chain couples TRBV13 to TRBJ1-5; D unclear. The CDR3 is 15 residues long. The germline gives CDR1 PRHDT, CDR2 FYEKMQ (reference sequence). The V and J ends lost 8 bases and 2 bases respectively, with 16 bases between them. The CDR3 coding sequence is TGTGCCAGCTCTCGAGGACCCCTGGGCAATCAGCCCCAGCATTTT. Translation: CASSRGPLGNQPQHF.

V gene TRBV9 combines with J gene TRBJ1-2; TRBD1 might be the D (5 bases). The CDR3 is 15 residues long. V lost 4 bases and J lost 7, with 20 bases in between. CDR1 SGDLS and CDR2 YYNGEE come from the germline V gene. Here the CDR3 reads CASSLQPGREGGYTF. The CDR3 DNA reads as TGTGCCAGCAGCCTCCAACCAGGGAGGGAAGGTGGCTACACCTTC.

CDR3 bases: TGTGCCAGCAGACGAACTAGCGGGAGTAGAGAGCAGTACTTC. Translated, it gives CASRRTSGSREQYF. The rearrangement uses TRBV28 and TRBJ2-7; 11 bases line up with TRBD2. The germline V gene has CDR1 MDHEN and CDR2 SYDVKM. This CDR3 comprises 14 residues. V was clipped by 6 bases and J by 7 bases; unmatched bases: 8.

The J gene is TRBJ2-1, the V gene TRBV19, with D possibly being TRBD1 or TRBD2 (5 bases each). The V and J ends lost 9 bases and 0 bases respectively, with 12 bases between them. This CDR3 contains 14 residues. Germline values: CDR1 LNHDA, CDR2 SQIVND (reference sequence). DNA for the CDR3: TGTGCCAGCGGGACGGGGAGCTCCTACAATGAGCAGTTCTTC. Amino acids: CASGTGSSYNEQFF.

The V call is TRBV13, the J call TRBJ1-2, with 9 bases matching TRBD1. Germline trimming cut 5 bases from V and 2 bases from J; bases unmatched to any gene: 3. Germline values: CDR1 PRHDT, CDR2 FYEKMQ (reference sequence). This CDR3 contains 14 residues. In DNA, the CDR3 is TGTGCCAGCAGCCAGGGGACAGGGAACTATGGCTACACCTTC. This translates into CASSQGTGNYGYTF.

The chain's CDR3 is CASSLLAGSSYNEQFF. CDR3 in DNA: TGCGCCAGCAGCTTACTAGCGGGAAGCTCCTACAATGAGCAGTTCTTC. The chain carries TRBV5-1 and TRBJ2-1; TRBD2 matches at 10 bases. CDR1 and CDR2 (germline): SGHRS, YFSETQ. The CDR3 is made up of 16 amino acids. V lost 2 bases and J lost 0; bases outside the gene matches: 2. Based on the CDR3 plus reference TRBV5-1 and TRBJ2-1, the full variable domain is KAGVTQTPRYLIKTRGQQVTLSCSPISGHRSVSWYQQTPGQGLQFLFEYFSETQRNKGNFPGRFSGRQFSNSRSEMNVSTLELGDSALYLCASSLLAGSSYNEQFFGPGTRLTVL.

CDR3 amino acids: CASSYRGRETQYF. CDR3 nucleotides: TGTGCCAGCAGTTACAGGGGGCGAGAGACCCAGTACTTC. This chain links TRBV27 with TRBJ2-5; 9 positions agree with TRBD1. With 4 bases clipped from V and 4 bases from J, the junction kept 1 base outside the gene matches. The V gene's germline CDR1 is MNHEY and CDR2 SMNVEV (reference sequence). The CDR3 contains 13 residues.

This clone was counted between two and nine times. The V and J genes are TRBV6-5 and TRBJ2-7; 9 bases fit TRBD1. The V segment lost 5 bases and the J segment 3 bases; nucleotides outside the gene matches: 8. CDR3 length: 15 residues. Germline lookup yields CDR1 MNHEY and CDR2 SVGAGI. CDR3 nucleotides: TGTGCCAGCAGTCCGGGACAGGGTTCGCTCTACGAGCAGTACTTC. Residues: CASSPGQGSLYEQYF.

V is TRBV28 and J is TRBJ2-7; D perhaps matches TRBD1 (6 bases). Germline values: CDR1 MDHEN, CDR2 SYDVKM. This CDR3 contains 13 residues. Trimming cost V 6 bases and J 1 base, with 10 bases left between them. The CDR3 reads CASRVGQSYEQYF. CDR3 in DNA: TGTGCCAGCAGAGTCGGACAGTCCTACGAGCAGTACTTC.

The table lists this clone with a count of one. J is TRBJ1-1 and V is TRBV2; D unclear. From germline, CDR1 is SNHLY and CDR2 FYNNEI. V was trimmed by 5 bases and J by 3 bases, leaving 4 bases between them. The CDR3 contains 11 residues. The CDR3 DNA reads as TGTGCCAGCAGTTACGACACTGAAGCTTTCTTT. It encodes CASSYDTEAFF.

The chain combines TRBV7-5 with TRBJ1-2. TRBV7-5 is listed as a pseudogene. The CDR3 extends over 11 amino acids. CDR3 residues: CVRWRGKGYTF. DNA for the CDR3: TGTGTCAGGTGGCGGGGGAAGGGCTACACCTTC.

The chain recombines TRBV6-2 or TRBV6-3 with TRBJ2-7; D perhaps matches TRBD1 (5 bases). Trimming removed 5 bases from V and 3 bases from J, with 23 bases in between. This CDR3 contains 17 residues. Germline V lookup: CDR1 MNHEY, CDR2 SVGEGT. This chain's CDR3 is CASSHLPPRVGIYEQYF. CDR3 coding DNA: TGTGCCAGCAGTCACCTCCCGCCCAGGGTAGGGATCTACGAGCAGTACTTC.

The table lists this clone with a count of one. The chain couples TRBV11-3 to TRBJ1-2; possibly TRBD1 for D (5 bases). Per germline, CDR1 SGHNT and CDR2 YENEEA. V lost 2 bases, J lost 8 bases, and 24 bases lay in between. The CDR3 sequence is 17 residues long. The CDR3 protein is CASSLNGARSPLEGYTF. The DNA for the CDR3 is TGTGCCAGCAGCTTAAATGGGGCGAGGTCCCCCCTGGAAGGCTACACCTTC.

This chain uses TRBV12-3 or TRBV12-4 with TRBJ1-4; no reliable D call. This CDR3 is 13 amino acids long. The ends were cut back, 3 bases at V and 5 bases at J, with 7 bases in the middle. The CDR3 spells CASSLPSNEKLFF. In nucleotides, the CDR3 is TGTGCCAGCAGTTTGCCCAGCAATGAAAAACTGTTTTTT.

The rearrangement links TRBV7-2 to TRBJ2-5; D tentatively fits TRBD1 or TRBD2 (5 bases each). The CDR3 has 13 amino acids. Germline CDR1 and CDR2: SGHTA and FQGNSA. Trimming removed 5 bases from V and 6 bases from J, with 13 bases in between. The CDR3 sequence: CASSQRGAKTQYF. CDR3 DNA: TGTGCCAGCAGCCAACGGGGCGCGAAGACCCAGTACTTC.

The chain has TRBV2 and TRBJ2-2; D possibly corresponds to TRBD2 (6 bases). This CDR3 region has 14 residues. Germline V CDR1 and CDR2: SNHLY, FYNNEI. V was trimmed by 7 bases and J by 7 bases, leaving 16 bases between them. CDR3: CASTEEGVVGELFF. The CDR3, as DNA: TGTGCCAGCACAGAGGAGGGAGTTGTCGGGGAGCTGTTTTTT.